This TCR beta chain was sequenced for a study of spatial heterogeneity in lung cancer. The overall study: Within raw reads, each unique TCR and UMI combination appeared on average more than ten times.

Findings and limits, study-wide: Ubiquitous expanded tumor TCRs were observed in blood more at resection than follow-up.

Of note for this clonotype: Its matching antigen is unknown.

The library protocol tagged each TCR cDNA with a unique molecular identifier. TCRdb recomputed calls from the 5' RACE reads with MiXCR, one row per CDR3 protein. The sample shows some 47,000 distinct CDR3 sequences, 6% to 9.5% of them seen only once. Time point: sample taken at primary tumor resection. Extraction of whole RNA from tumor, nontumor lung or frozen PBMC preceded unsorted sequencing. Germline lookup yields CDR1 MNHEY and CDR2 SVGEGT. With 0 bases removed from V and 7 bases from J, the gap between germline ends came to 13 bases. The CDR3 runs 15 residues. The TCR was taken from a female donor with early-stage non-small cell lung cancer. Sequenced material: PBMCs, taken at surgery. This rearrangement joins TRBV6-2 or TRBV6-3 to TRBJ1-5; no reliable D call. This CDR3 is CASSYSAWGGQPQHF. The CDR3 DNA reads TGTGCCAGCAGTTACTCAGCATGGGGAGGCCAGCCCCAGCATTTT.